These 30 T cell receptor beta chains originate from one sample sequenced in a study of cytomegalovirus exposure and HLA in healthy donors. Primers for the PCR totalled 60 Vbeta and 13 Jbeta. Profiling relied on immunoSEQ multiplex PCR, and the TCRdb table lists in-frame clones only, not all of them. The table has approximately 250,000 clones, roughly 85% seen once; the top ten hold about 0.25%. The sequencing sample was made of PBMCs. The receptor source for this set is a girl aged 2 to 10 in good health and CMV-seronegative.

The chain couples TRBV27 to TRBJ2-4, with TRBD2 matching over 9 bases. V was pared by 5 bases and J by 2 bases, with 7 bases of the junction left unmatched. This CDR3 has 16 amino acids. Germline V gene sequence: CDR1 MNHEY, CDR2 SMNVEV (reference sequence). The CDR3, as DNA: TGTGCCAGCAGTCTAACGACTAGCGGACCCAAAAACATTCAGTACTTC. Its protein is CASSLTTSGPKNIQYF.

In regard to this clone: One end of the junction does not line up with germline, which may come from a read error. The CDR3 sequence is CDRGNQPQHF. The CDR3 DNA is TGCGACAGGGGCAATCAGCCCCAGCATTTT. The chain employs TRBV27 and TRBJ1-5; the match to TRBD1 covers 7 bases. CDR3 length: 10 residues. Germline V CDR1 and CDR2: MNHEY, SMNVEV (reference sequence).

This clone has only a few counts. The chain combines TRBV9 with TRBJ1-5; 7 bases are shared with TRBD1. Germline loops: CDR1 SGDLS, CDR2 YYNGEE. This CDR3 has 14 amino acids. Trimming took 2 bases from V and 5 from J; bases not matched to a gene: 4. The DNA for the CDR3 is TGTGCCAGCAGCGTCGACAGGGCTGATCAGCCCCAGCATTTT. Protein sequence: CASSVDRADQPQHF.

This chain connects TRBV19 to TRBJ1-5; D remains ambiguous. V lost 0 bases and J 4 bases, leaving 7 bases between the germline ends. In germline, CDR1 is LNHDA, CDR2 SQIVND (reference sequence). The CDR3 has 14 amino acids. The CDR3 bases are TGTGCCAGTAGTATAGATGGGCAAAATCAGCCCCAGCATTTT. Protein: CASSIDGQNQPQHF.

The table lists this clone with a few counts. The chain carries TRBV11-1 and TRBJ2-7; D gene ambiguous. The CDR3 runs to 11 residues. In germline, CDR1 is SGHAT, CDR2 FQDESV (reference sequence). Trimming cost V 5 bases and J 5 bases, with 7 bases left between them. The CDR3 spells CASSHRDEQYF. The CDR3 DNA reads as TGTGCCAGCAGCCACCGCGACGAGCAGTACTTC.

V is TRBV19 and J is TRBJ2-5; D might be TRBD1 (6 bases). The CDR3 loop spans 17 amino acids. Trimming took off 1 base at V and 4 bases at J, with 19 bases between the two ends. Germline lookup yields CDR1 LNHDA and CDR2 SQIVND (reference sequence). CDR3: CASSIGGGLGTVETQYF. The CDR3 DNA sequence: TGTGCCAGTAGTATAGGAGGGGGTTTGGGTACCGTAGAGACCCAGTACTTC.

The chain's CDR3 is CAWSRTGANTGELFF. The DNA for the CDR3 is TGTGCCTGGAGTCGAACAGGGGCGAACACCGGGGAGCTGTTTTTT. This rearrangement joins TRBV30 to TRBJ2-2, with 7 bases that match TRBD1. This CDR3 spans 15 amino acids. The V and J ends lost 2 bases and 0 bases, in that order; junction bases with no gene match: 3. Germline V lookup: CDR1 GTSNPN, CDR2 SVGIG (reference sequence).

CDR3 region: CASSLGASGQGAYEQYF. The CDR3 bases are TGTGCCAGCAGCTTGGGTGCTTCGGGACAGGGGGCTTACGAGCAGTACTTC. This rearrangement joins TRBV5-4 to TRBJ2-7, with TRBD1 matching 12 bases. This CDR3 comprises 17 residues. The J segment lost 4 bases and the V segment lost 0 bases, leaving 8 bases of the junction unmatched. Looked up from germline, CDR1 is SGHNT and CDR2 is YYREEE (reference sequence).

This clone occurred once. CDR3: CASSLGRWERGVDEQYF. The CDR3 DNA follows: TGCGCCAGCAGCTTGGGAAGATGGGAGCGGGGGGTCGACGAGCAGTACTTC. The chain links TRBV5-1 to TRBJ2-7, with 9 bases fitting TRBD2. The germline V gene encodes CDR1 SGHRS and CDR2 YFSETQ. The CDR3 length is 17 residues. The junction had 12 bases not matched to a gene; V was cut back by 0 bases and J by 5 bases.

V and J are TRBV19 and TRBJ2-3; TRBD2 matches at 9 bases. The germline gives CDR1 LNHDA, CDR2 SQIVND (reference sequence). CDR3 length: 14 amino acids. V was pared by 1 base and J by 7 bases, with 3 bases of the junction left unmatched. As DNA, the CDR3 is TGTGCCAGTAGTATAGGACTAGCGGTCCATACGCAGTATTTT. As protein: CASSIGLAVHTQYF.

This clone has only a few counts. V gene TRBV30 combines with J gene TRBJ2-7; 7 bases are shared with TRBD2. CDR1 is GTSNPN and CDR2 is SVGIG in the germline V gene (reference sequence). V was clipped by 2 bases and J by 9 bases; unmatched bases: 13. CDR3 length: 14 residues. The CDR3 sequence is CAWSRDYPPGGQYF. DNA of the CDR3: TGTGCCTGGAGTCGGGACTATCCTCCTGGGGGGCAGTACTTC.

The V and J genes are TRBV29-1 and TRBJ2-7; TRBD2 matches at 7 bases. The junction had 10 bases not matched to a gene; V was cut back by 2 bases and J by 0 bases. The CDR3 is 16 amino acids. Germline values: CDR1 SQVTM, CDR2 ANQGSEA. The CDR3 bases are TGCAGCGTTGAACTTCGGTCTAGCGGTTACTCCTACGAGCAGTACTTC. Translating gives CSVELRSSGYSYEQYF.

J is TRBJ2-4 and V is TRBV9; maybe TRBD1 (6 bases). Germline CDR1 and CDR2: SGDLS and YYNGEE. The V end was cut by 2 bases, the J end by 8 bases, with 14 bases between. The CDR3 covers 14 residues. The CDR3, as DNA: TGTGCCAGCAGCGTCACAGGGCAGAGGGACATTCAGTACTTC. Translating gives CASSVTGQRDIQYF.

The genes are TRBV19 and TRBJ2-7, with TRBD2 matching 11 bases. J gave up 4 bases and V 5 bases, and 7 bases lay outside the gene matches. The germline V gene encodes CDR1 LNHDA and CDR2 SQIVND (reference sequence). The CDR3 is 15 amino acids. The CDR3 sequence is CASSSSSGRLYEQYF. The CDR3 DNA is TGTGCCAGTAGTTCCTCTAGCGGGAGGCTATACGAGCAGTACTTC.

This clone was observed once. The chain carries TRBV19 and TRBJ2-7, with 8 bases matching TRBD1. From germline, CDR1 is LNHDA and CDR2 SQIVND (reference sequence). The CDR3 runs to 14 residues. With V trimmed by 7 bases and J by 4 bases, 9 bases remained unmatched. In DNA form, the CDR3 reads TGTGCCAGTAATCCCGGGACAGGATATTACGAGCAGTACTTC. Its protein product is CASNPGTGYYEQYF. Full variable domain (missing parts from reference TRBV19 and TRBJ2-7): DGGITQSPKYLFRKEGQNVTLSCEQNLNHDAMYWYRQDPGQGLRLIYYSQIVNDFQKGDIAEGYSVSREKKESFPLTVTSAQKNPTAFYLCASNPGTGYYEQYFGPGTRLTVT.

With regard to this clone: This CDR3 is also generated by other DNA sequences in the sample. This rearrangement joins TRBV29-1 to TRBJ1-1, with D hard to call. Looked up from germline, CDR1 is SQVTM and CDR2 is ANQGSEA. This CDR3 is 11 amino acids long. Trimming cost V 5 bases and J 6 bases, with 10 bases left between them. The CDR3 is CSVSGVAEAFF. CDR3 in DNA: TGCAGCGTTTCCGGGGTCGCTGAAGCTTTCTTT.

The V and J genes are TRBV11-3 and TRBJ2-1; D unresolved. Per germline, CDR1 SGHNT and CDR2 YENEEA. There are 14 residues in the CDR3. Trimming left V 0 bases short and J 3 bases short, with 6 bases between. For the CDR3, the DNA is TGTGCCAGCAGCTTAGATAGAATCTACAATGAGCAGTTCTTC. This gives the protein CASSLDRIYNEQFF.

The chain has TRBV9 and TRBJ2-7, with 11 bases matching TRBD1. Unmatched junction bases numbered 9, after V lost 0 bases and J lost 1 base. CDR3 length: 18 residues. CDR1 and CDR2 (germline): SGDLS, YYNGEE. CDR3 DNA sequence: TGTGCCAGCAGCGTAGGGAGAAGTGGGACAGGGGGGTCCTACGAGCAGTACTTC. Protein sequence: CASSVGRSGTGGSYEQYF.

A remark on this clone: The same CDR3 can be traced to other DNA sequences in this sample. V is TRBV30 and J is TRBJ1-5; perhaps TRBD1 as D (6 bases). The germline V and J ends were trimmed by 1 base and 2 bases, with 6 bases remaining between them. Per the germline V gene, CDR1 is GTSNPN and CDR2 is SVGIG (reference sequence). This CDR3 region has 13 residues. The CDR3 here is CAWSGQGNQPQHF. The CDR3, as DNA: TGTGCCTGGAGTGGACAGGGCAATCAGCCCCAGCATTTT.

The V gene is TRBV6-5, the J gene TRBJ2-3, with a possible D match to TRBD2 (6 bases). In germline, CDR1 is MNHEY, CDR2 SVGAGI. Trimming cost V 2 bases and J 1 base, with 10 bases left between them. The CDR3 has 15 amino acids. The CDR3 loop is CASSYGGAGTDTQYF. Written as DNA, the CDR3 is TGTGCCAGCAGTTACGGCGGGGCGGGCACAGATACGCAGTATTTT.

This chain joins TRBV14 and TRBJ2-5; 12 nucleotides align to TRBD2. The V gene end was trimmed by 1 base and the J gene end by 5 bases; junction bases not matched to a gene: 11. This CDR3 contains 18 residues. Per germline, CDR1 SGHDN and CDR2 FVKESK. DNA for the CDR3: TGTGCCAGCAGCCAAGCTCTGACTAGCGGGAGATTGTGGGAGACCCAGTACTTC. Its protein is CASSQALTSGRLWETQYF.

The V and J genes are TRBV5-4 and TRBJ2-5, with 7 bases fitting TRBD1. The CDR3 is 15 amino acids. CDR1 is SGHNT and CDR2 is YYREEE in the germline V gene (reference sequence). V was pared by 1 base and J by 5 bases, with 8 bases of the junction left unmatched. The CDR3 nucleotides are TGTGCCAGCAGCTTGCGAGACAGGGTAACGGAGACCCAGTACTTC. It specifies CASSLRDRVTETQYF.

This clone has a handful of counts. V and J are TRBV25-1 and TRBJ1-2, with D possibly TRBD1 on 5 matching bases. Per germline, CDR1 MGHDK and CDR2 SYGVNS. The ends were cut back, 2 bases at V and 8 bases at J, with 12 bases in the middle. This CDR3 contains 13 residues. This CDR3 reads CASSEGGGVGYTF. The CDR3 DNA sequence: TGTGCCAGCAGTGAAGGGGGGGGAGTCGGCTACACCTTC.

The rearrangement uses TRBV27 and TRBJ2-1; TRBD2 matches at 15 bases. The germline V gene has CDR1 MNHEY and CDR2 SMNVEV (reference sequence). Trimming took 2 bases from V and 7 from J; bases not matched to a gene: 9. The CDR3 has 18 amino acids. CDR3 amino acids: CASSLGLAGGQKWNEQFF. For the CDR3, the DNA is TGTGCCAGCAGTTTAGGACTAGCGGGAGGGCAAAAATGGAATGAGCAGTTCTTC.

The chain combines TRBV6-5 with TRBJ1-2, with TRBD1 matching over 7 bases. CDR1 and CDR2 (germline): MNHEY, SVGAGI. This CDR3 has 14 amino acids. With V trimmed by 1 base and J by 3 bases, 2 bases remained unmatched. CDR3: CASSYLTGDYGYTF. In nucleotides, the CDR3 is TGTGCCAGCAGTTACTTAACAGGGGACTATGGCTACACCTTC.

This chain connects TRBV2 to TRBJ2-7; 8 nucleotides match TRBD1. This CDR3 is 12 amino acids long. With V trimmed by 10 bases and J by 2 bases, 4 bases remained unmatched. Germline V lookup: CDR1 SNHLY, CDR2 FYNNEI. The chain's CDR3 is CAIEQGAYEQYF. The CDR3 bases are TGTGCCATTGAACAGGGGGCCTACGAGCAGTACTTC. The full variable domain, rest sourced from reference TRBV2 and TRBJ2-7, is EPEVTQTPSHQVTQMGQEVILRCVPISNHLYFYWYRQILGQKVEFLVSFYNNEISEKSEIFDDQFSVERPDGSNFTLKIRSTKLEDSAMYFCAIEQGAYEQYFGPGTRLTVT.

The count of this clone is one. The V call is TRBV9, the J call TRBJ2-6; D is possibly TRBD1 (5 bases). CDR3 size: 17 residues. V was cut by 0 bases and J by 4 bases, with 14 bases left in between. Germline V CDR1 and CDR2: SGDLS, YYNGEE. The CDR3 sequence is CASSVGGRASGANVLTF. The CDR3 coding sequence is TGTGCCAGCAGCGTAGGAGGCAGGGCGTCCGGGGCCAACGTCCTGACTTTC.

The CDR3 nucleotides read TGCGCCAGCAGCTTGGGGCAGGGTGAACTGTTTTTT. The encoded protein is CASSLGQGELFF. The genes are TRBV5-1 and TRBJ1-4, with D tentatively TRBD1 (5 bases). The V gene lost 0 bases and the J gene lost 12 bases, with 9 bases spanning the gap. Germline V CDR1 and CDR2: SGHRS, YFSETQ. This CDR3 is 12 amino acids long.

The chain links TRBV27 to TRBJ2-7, with D possibly being TRBD1 (6 bases). The CDR3 length is 14 residues. Trimming took off 3 bases at V and 2 bases at J, with 11 bases between the two ends. The germline gives CDR1 MNHEY, CDR2 SMNVEV (reference sequence). CDR3 residues: CASSLGATAYEQYF. The CDR3, as DNA: TGTGCCAGCAGTTTGGGGGCGACAGCCTACGAGCAGTACTTC.

The J gene is TRBJ1-1, the V gene TRBV25-1; D call uncertain. The CDR3 extends over 15 amino acids. In germline, CDR1 is MGHDK, CDR2 SYGVNS. V lost 2 bases and J 0 bases, leaving 10 bases between the germline ends. CDR3 in DNA: TGTGCCAGCAGTGAACGGCGGGGTTTGAACACTGAAGCTTTCTTT. It codes for CASSERRGLNTEAFF.